This T cell receptor (beta chain) was sequenced in a study of cytotoxic CD8 clonotypes in ibrutinib-treated CLL. Notes on the study in general: At ibrutinib response, clonality increased, and at progression it declined back toward baseline.

With respect to this clone: Its antigen remains unknown.

Produced via immunoSEQ multiplex PCR; TCRdb's table is partial and in-frame only. The sample records about 200,000 clones, 55% to 85% being singletons. This CDR3 comprises 15 residues. The germline CDR1 and CDR2 sequences are LGHNA and YSLEER. V lost 4 bases and J lost 5; bases outside the gene matches: 10. The sequence came from a human donor with chronic lymphocytic leukemia. The rearrangement links TRBV4-3 to TRBJ2-5; 7 nucleotides match TRBD1. This specimen consisted of PBMCs, obtained after 24 months of ibrutinib treatment. The CDR3 here is CASSPTGQLMETQYF. Here the CDR3 DNA reads TGCGCCAGCAGCCCAACGGGACAGCTCATGGAGACCCAGTACTTC.